This is a list of T cell receptor beta chains from one sample in a study of shared clonotypes between healthy human individuals. Here immunoSEQ multiplex PCR was the method, and the copy in TCRdb shows in-frame clones only, minus some. The repertoire holds 490,000 or so clones, with roughly 85% as singletons. The sequencing input was PBMCs. The source of these receptors is a woman between 35 and 50 years old in good health. Some clones in this sample may be carry-over from other donors' samples. CDR3s include the opening cysteine and the closing phenylalanine or tryptophan. The order of the fields is clone size, J gene, D gene, V gene, CDR3 protein, CDR3 DNA. A D gene is named only where the DNA matches it firmly. Size is omitted from some rows. Given values are once, few, many or a class for expanded clones.

>.|TRBJ1-1|.|TRBV5-1
CASSLEREMNTEAFF
TGCGCCAGCAGCTTGGAGAGGGAAATGAACACTGAAGCTTTCTTT
>.|TRBJ1-6|.|TRBV11-2
CASSFQNSPLHF
TGTGCCAGCAGCTTTCAGAATTCACCCCTCCACTTT
>.|TRBJ1-1|.|TRBV30
CAWSVFSENTEAFF
TGTGCCTGGAGTGTTTTTTCCGAGAACACTGAAGCTTTCTTT
>.|TRBJ2-2|TRBD2|TRBV5-8
CASSFHLAGDAGELFF
TGTGCCAGCAGCTTTCATCTAGCGGGAGATGCCGGGGAGCTGTTTTTT
>.|TRBJ2-1|.|TRBV30
CAWSTWGVSHTDEQFF
TGTGCCTGGAGCACCTGGGGGGTAAGCCATACCGATGAGCAGTTCTTC
>.|TRBJ1-3|TRBD1|TRBV28
CASSPFLEEQGAIYF
TGTGCCAGCAGCCCATTTTTGGAGGAACAGGGGGCCATATATTTT
>.|TRBJ2-5|TRBD2|TRBV10-3
CAIGLAGGQETQYF
TGTGCCATCGGGTTAGCGGGAGGGCAAGAGACCCAGTACTTC
>.|TRBJ1-2|.|TRBV7-2
CASSPTTGRMNYGYTF
TGTGCCAGCAGCCCAACTACAGGCCGAATGAACTATGGCTACACCTTC
>once|TRBJ2-5|TRBD1|TRBV7-2
CASSLIVDRGFQETQYF
TGTGCCAGCAGCTTGATTGTGGACAGGGGTTTCCAAGAGACCCAGTACTTC
>.|TRBJ1-4|TRBD1|TRBV6-6
CASSTEDRGFEKLFF
TGTGCCAGCAGCACCGAGGACAGGGGCTTTGAAAAACTGTTTTTT
>.|TRBJ2-7|TRBD1|TRBV28
CASSTPGQGYYEQYF
TGTGCCAGCAGTACGCCGGGACAGGGGTACTACGAGCAGTACTTC
>.|TRBJ1-2|TRBD1|TRBV29-1
CSVVHQGGGAYGGYTF
TGCAGCGTTGTTCATCAGGGAGGGGGCGCGTATGGAGGCTACACCTTC
>.|TRBJ2-3|.|TRBV9
CASSVPLGGGSTDTQYF
TGTGCCAGCAGCGTCCCCCTGGGAGGTGGATCCACAGATACGCAGTATTTT
>.|TRBJ2-1|.|TRBV14
CASSRGTSLKDEQFF
TGTGCCAGCAGTCGGGGGACAAGCCTGAAAGATGAGCAGTTCTTC
>once|TRBJ2-2|TRBD2|TRBV7-3
CASSLYLAGATGELFF
TGTGCCAGCAGCTTATATCTAGCGGGGGCCACCGGGGAGCTGTTTTTT
>.|TRBJ1-1|.|TRBV7-8
CASSPGQGRHTEAFF
TGTGCCAGCAGTCCCGGACAAGGACGACACACTGAAGCTTTCTTT
>.|TRBJ2-3|.|TRBV2
CASRGVRGMVDTQYF
TGTGCCAGCAGGGGAGTTCGCGGGATGGTAGATACGCAGTATTTT
>once|TRBJ2-6|.|TRBV5-1
CASSQDGLLGANVLTF
TGCGCCAGCAGCCAGGACGGGCTATTGGGGGCCAACGTCCTGACTTTC
>.|TRBJ2-1|.|TRBV5-1
CASSFNTPGPGYNEQFF
TGCGCCAGCAGCTTTAACACACCGGGCCCGGGATACAATGAGCAGTTCTTC
>.|TRBJ2-2|.|TRBV28
CASSLSRRLGRHTGELFF
TGTGCCAGCAGTTTATCGCGGCGCCTAGGCCGGCACACCGGGGAGCTGTTTTTT
>.|TRBJ2-3|.|TRBV7-9
CASSTDESGTDTQYF
TGTGCCAGCAGCACAGACGAGTCGGGCACAGATACGCAGTATTTT
>.|TRBJ1-3|.|TRBV28
CASSLFGRNTIYF
TGTGCCAGCAGTTTATTCGGGCGAAACACCATATATTTT
>.|TRBJ2-5|TRBD2|TRBV19
CASSMVAGGETQYF
TGTGCCAGTAGTATGGTAGCGGGAGGAGAGACCCAGTACTTC
>.|TRBJ2-7|TRBD2|TRBV29-1
CSVRASGRPSYEQYF
TGCAGCGTTAGGGCTAGCGGGAGGCCCTCCTACGAGCAGTACTTC
>.|TRBJ2-1|.|TRBV10-1
CASSESDGSSYNEQFF
TGCGCCAGCAGTGAGTCCGACGGCAGCTCCTACAATGAGCAGTTCTTC
>.|TRBJ1-5|.|TRBV2
CASSGGLGSQPQHF
TGTGCCAGCAGTGGGGGGTTGGGAAGTCAGCCCCAGCATTTT
>.|TRBJ1-4|TRBD1|TRBV5-1
CASSTGQGAYLPTNEKLFF
TGCGCCAGCAGCACAGGACAGGGGGCGTATCTCCCAACTAATGAAAAACTGTTTTTT
>.|TRBJ2-1|TRBD2|TRBV13
CASSTGLAPTNEQFF
TGTGCCAGCAGCACGGGACTAGCGCCGACCAATGAGCAGTTCTTC
>.|TRBJ1-1|.|TRBV7-2
CASSSGTHWRMNTEAFF
TGTGCCAGCAGCAGCGGGACACACTGGCGGATGAACACTGAAGCTTTCTTT
>few|TRBJ2-1|.|TRBV9
CASSVSGSGNNEQFF
TGTGCCAGCAGCGTATCGGGGAGTGGGAACAATGAGCAGTTCTTC
>.|TRBJ2-2|.|TRBV10-3
CAIEQEITGELFF
TGTGCCATAGAACAGGAAATCACCGGGGAGCTGTTTTTT
>many|TRBJ2-5|TRBD2|TRBV7-7
CASSLAGEDQTQYF
TGTGCTAGCAGCCTAGCGGGAGAGGACCAGACCCAGTACTTC
>.|TRBJ2-3|TRBD1|TRBV7-2
CASSLVEPGQRSTDTQYF
TGTGCCAGCAGCTTAGTGGAACCGGGACAGCGTAGCACAGATACGCAGTATTTT
>.|TRBJ1-2|.|TRBV5-1
CASRPIQENYGYTF
TGCGCCAGCAGACCGATACAGGAAAACTATGGCTACACCTTC
>.|TRBJ2-7|.|TRBV6-5
CASQASDIYEQYF
TGTGCCAGCCAAGCTAGCGATATATACGAGCAGTACTTC
>.|TRBJ2-5|.|TRBV9
CASSVGGAQETQYF
TGTGCCAGCAGCGTGGGAGGAGCACAAGAGACCCAGTACTTC
>.|TRBJ2-7|.|TRBV30
CAWSVMGAEQYF
TGTGCCTGGAGTGTAATGGGGGCCGAGCAGTACTTC
>.|TRBJ1-4|.|TRBV7-6
CASSFQETTNEKLFF
TGTGCCAGCAGCTTTCAAGAAACAACTAATGAAAAACTGTTTTTT
>.|TRBJ2-3|.|TRBV7-3
CASSPMGHYTDTQYF
TGTGCCAGCAGCCCCATGGGACACTACACAGATACGCAGTATTTT
>.|TRBJ1-4|TRBD1|TRBV18
CASSEQGNNEKLFF
TGTGCCAGCTCCGAACAGGGGAATAATGAAAAACTGTTTTTT
>.|TRBJ1-2|.|TRBV9
CASSVESNYGYTF
TGTGCCAGCAGCGTAGAGAGTAACTATGGCTACACCTTC
>.|TRBJ2-7|.|TRBV18
CASSPPPGISYEQYF
TGTGCCAGCTCACCACCTCCGGGGATCTCCTACGAGCAGTACTTC
>.|TRBJ2-7|.|TRBV11-2
CASSLSQGPYEQYF
TGTGCCAGCAGCTTAAGCCAGGGCCCCTACGAGCAGTACTTC
>.|TRBJ2-2|.|TRBV7-2
CASSRTQIGELFF
TGTGCCAGCAGTAGGACACAGATCGGGGAGCTGTTTTTT
>.|TRBJ2-3|TRBD2|TRBV4-1
CASSQDGRGGSSTDTQYF
TGCGCCAGCAGCCAAGATGGGCGGGGGGGATCAAGCACAGATACGCAGTATTTT